The present T cell receptor (beta chain) was sequenced within a study of T cells in Graves' hyperthyroidism and ophthalmopathy. In the ophthalmopathy cohort, Clinical Activity Score was at least 3, NOSPECS grade at least 4, and duration under 3 months. Diagnoses used clinical symptoms, serum thyroxine and TRAb, thyroid ultrasound and orbital computed tomography. Germline V gene lookup returns CDR1 DFQATT and CDR2 SNEGSKA (reference sequence). V lost 2 bases, J lost 7 bases, and 11 bases stayed unmatched. This CDR3 has 15 residues. Authors of the study amplified TCR beta CDR3 regions from RNA transcripts. RT-PCR in the first round (using the HTBI primer set) targeted the TCR CDR3. Via MiXCR, TCRdb re-called the multiplex PCR reads, giving one row per CDR3 protein. Among approximately 600,000 distinct CDR3 sequences listed, roughly 20% were seen once.

The receptor comes from a young man with Graves' ophthalmopathy. Sequencing used blood. The J gene is TRBJ2-1, the V gene TRBV20-1, with TRBD2 matching 7 bases. The CDR3 protein is CSARPLERDPNEQFF. CDR3 bases: TGCAGTGCTAGACCCCTGGAGCGGGATCCGAATGAGCAGTTCTTC.